Listed below are T cell receptor beta chains from one sample, sequenced in a study of T cells in Graves' hyperthyroidism and ophthalmopathy. MiXCR, run by TCRdb on the multiplex PCR reads, gives a single entry per CDR3 protein. The data hold around 350,000 distinct CDR3 sequences, with 15% to 20% observed a single time. The sample taken for sequencing was blood. These receptors were collected from a woman under 30 with Graves' hyperthyroidism. CDR3s include the opening cysteine and the closing phenylalanine or tryptophan. D genes are given only for firm matches. Some rows mark clone size as missing; the rest say once, few, many or name a class of expanded clone.

v_gene: TRBV6-2/TRBV6-3
j_gene: TRBJ2-5
d_gene: TRBD2
abundance: many
CDR3nt: TGTGCCAGCAGTGTGACTAGCGGGGGGCCCCAAGAGACCCAGTACTTC
CDR3aa: CASSVTSGGPQETQYF

v_gene: TRBV24-1
j_gene: TRBJ1-1
d_gene: .
abundance: few
CDR3nt: TGTGCCACCAGCCGAACCAGGGTTCGGAGAGCTTTCTTT
CDR3aa: CATSRTRVRRAFF

v_gene: TRBV7-9
j_gene: TRBJ2-5
d_gene: TRBD2
abundance: many
CDR3nt: TGTGCCAGCACCCGCCCAGCGGGGGGGCACGAGACCCAGTACTTC
CDR3aa: CASTRPAGGHETQYF

v_gene: TRBV30
j_gene: TRBJ2-7
d_gene: TRBD1
abundance: many
CDR3nt: TGTGCCTGCACGGCCGGGACAGGCTACGAGCAGTACTTC
CDR3aa: CACTAGTGYEQYF

v_gene: TRBV29-1
j_gene: TRBJ1-1
d_gene: .
abundance: many
CDR3nt: TGCAGCGTTGGGAGCGGGCTGAACACTGAAGCTTTCTTT
CDR3aa: CSVGSGLNTEAFF

v_gene: TRBV20-1
j_gene: TRBJ1-5
d_gene: .
abundance: many
CDR3nt: TGCAGTGCTAGAGTCTGGCAGGGTGATCAGCCCCAGCATTTT
CDR3aa: CSARVWQGDQPQHF

v_gene: TRBV18
j_gene: TRBJ2-7
d_gene: .
abundance: few
CDR3nt: TGTGCCAGCTCACCCCGGACCGGGGACAACTACGAGCAGTACTTC
CDR3aa: CASSPRTGDNYEQYF

v_gene: TRBV11-1
j_gene: TRBJ1-1
d_gene: .
abundance: many
CDR3nt: TGTGCCAGCAGCTCGGTCGGGGCAGCCACTGCGAACACTGAAGCTTTCTTT
CDR3aa: CASSSVGAATANTEAFF

v_gene: TRBV12-5
j_gene: TRBJ1-5
d_gene: TRBD1
abundance: .
CDR3nt: TGTGCTAGTGGTACAGGACAGGCAAATCAGCCCCAGCATTTT
CDR3aa: CASGTGQANQPQHF

v_gene: TRBV29-1
j_gene: TRBJ1-5
d_gene: .
abundance: many
CDR3nt: TGCAGCGTTGGATCATTGAACAATCAGCCCCAGCATTTT
CDR3aa: CSVGSLNNQPQHF

v_gene: TRBV25-1
j_gene: TRBJ2-7
d_gene: .
abundance: many
CDR3nt: TGTGCCAGCAGTGGACCCCAGGACAGCACCTACGAGCAGTACTTC
CDR3aa: CASSGPQDSTYEQYF

v_gene: TRBV9
j_gene: TRBJ2-7
d_gene: TRBD1
abundance: few
CDR3nt: TGTGCCAGCAGCTCGGCCGGAGGGGACAGGGGGCTGTTAGAGCAGTACTTC
CDR3aa: CASSSAGGDRGLLEQYF

v_gene: TRBV24-1
j_gene: TRBJ1-1
d_gene: .
abundance: many
CDR3nt: TGTGCCACCAGTGATTCCGGGAGGAACACTGAAGCTTTCTTT
CDR3aa: CATSDSGRNTEAFF

v_gene: TRBV6-5
j_gene: TRBJ1-1
d_gene: .
abundance: many
CDR3nt: TGTGCCAGCAGTTACCCCGGGGAGTCTGAAGCTTTCTTT
CDR3aa: CASSYPGESEAFF

v_gene: TRBV5-1
j_gene: TRBJ2-2
d_gene: .
abundance: few
CDR3nt: TGCGCCAGTTACCTGGGGGGAGCGAGCACCGGGGAGCTGTTTTTT
CDR3aa: CASYLGGASTGELFF

v_gene: TRBV30
j_gene: TRBJ1-2
d_gene: .
abundance: many
CDR3nt: TGTGCCTGGAGTGTAGGATACAGACAGGATTTCTATGGCTACACCTTC
CDR3aa: CAWSVGYRQDFYGYTF

v_gene: TRBV7-3
j_gene: TRBJ1-2
d_gene: .
abundance: .
CDR3nt: TGTGCCAGCAGCCCAAACTTCGGGGGAAACTATGGCTACACCTTC
CDR3aa: CASSPNFGGNYGYTF

v_gene: TRBV24-1
j_gene: TRBJ2-5
d_gene: .
abundance: many
CDR3nt: TGTGCCACCAGTGAATCCCTGGAGACCCAGTACTTC
CDR3aa: CATSESLETQYF

v_gene: TRBV12-3/TRBV12-4
j_gene: TRBJ1-5
d_gene: .
abundance: many
CDR3nt: TGTGCCAGCAGTTTCGACCCTCAGCCCCAGCATTTT
CDR3aa: CASSFDPQPQHF

v_gene: TRBV4-2
j_gene: TRBJ1-1
d_gene: .
abundance: few
CDR3nt: TGTGCCAGCAGCCAATTAACAGGGCCTGAAGCTTTCTTT
CDR3aa: CASSQLTGPEAFF

v_gene: TRBV19
j_gene: TRBJ1-2
d_gene: .
abundance: many
CDR3nt: TGTGCCAGTCGCCGAGAGCAGGGAGACTATGGCTACACCTTC
CDR3aa: CASRREQGDYGYTF

v_gene: TRBV6-1
j_gene: TRBJ1-1
d_gene: .
abundance: many
CDR3nt: TGTGCCAGCAGCCGACCGGGGAGTTTGGACACTGAAGCTTTCTTT
CDR3aa: CASSRPGSLDTEAFF

v_gene: TRBV6-5
j_gene: TRBJ2-7
d_gene: TRBD2
abundance: many
CDR3nt: TGTGCCAGCAGTTTAAGCGGGGGGGCCGTGGGCGAGCAGTACTTC
CDR3aa: CASSLSGGAVGEQYF

v_gene: TRBV27
j_gene: TRBJ2-2
d_gene: .
abundance: .
CDR3nt: TGTGCCAGCAGTTCGGAAAGGGAGCTGTTTTTT
CDR3aa: CASSSERELFF

v_gene: TRBV6-5
j_gene: TRBJ2-2
d_gene: TRBD1
abundance: many
CDR3nt: TGTGCCAGCAGTTCCCGGGACAGGGGCAAAGGGACCGGGGAGCTGTTTTTT
CDR3aa: CASSSRDRGKGTGELFF

v_gene: TRBV13
j_gene: TRBJ2-7
d_gene: TRBD2
abundance: many
CDR3nt: TGTGCCAGCAGCCGCATACTCGATACTAGCGGGGTTCTCTACGAGCAGTACTTC
CDR3aa: CASSRILDTSGVLYEQYF

v_gene: TRBV6-1
j_gene: TRBJ2-5
d_gene: .
abundance: many
CDR3nt: TGTGCCAGCAGTCTTAGCGCCCTGTACCAAGAGACCCAGTACTTC
CDR3aa: CASSLSALYQETQYF

v_gene: TRBV6-1
j_gene: TRBJ1-2
d_gene: .
abundance: many
CDR3nt: TGTGCCAGCACCGGAACAGGGAACTATGGCTACACCTTC
CDR3aa: CASTGTGNYGYTF

v_gene: TRBV11-2
j_gene: TRBJ2-1
d_gene: .
abundance: .
CDR3nt: TGTGCCAGCAGCTCCGCAGTCGATGAGCAGTTCTTC
CDR3aa: CASSSAVDEQFF

v_gene: TRBV20-1
j_gene: TRBJ1-1
d_gene: .
abundance: many
CDR3nt: TGCAGTGCTTTTTACCGAAACACTGAAGCTTTCTTT
CDR3aa: CSAFYRNTEAFF

v_gene: TRBV6-1
j_gene: TRBJ1-5
d_gene: .
abundance: many
CDR3nt: TGTGCCACCCGGGACAATAGCAGTCAGCCCCAGCATTTT
CDR3aa: CATRDNSSQPQHF

v_gene: TRBV7-2
j_gene: TRBJ2-7
d_gene: .
abundance: many
CDR3nt: TGTGCCAGCAGTAGGGGTTGGGACTACGAGCAGTACTTC
CDR3aa: CASSRGWDYEQYF

v_gene: TRBV28
j_gene: TRBJ1-1
d_gene: .
abundance: once
CDR3nt: TGTGCCAGCAGCTATCTAATGAGTCGAACTGAAGCTTTCTTT
CDR3aa: CASSYLMSRTEAFF

v_gene: TRBV5-1
j_gene: TRBJ2-5
d_gene: TRBD2
abundance: many
CDR3nt: TGCGCCAGCAGCTTGAAACTAGCGGGGGGTGTCCTGCAGACCCAGTACTTC
CDR3aa: CASSLKLAGGVLQTQYF

v_gene: TRBV6-1
j_gene: TRBJ1-1
d_gene: .
abundance: .
CDR3nt: TGTGCCAGCCGGGACGCGAACACTGAAGCTTTCTTT
CDR3aa: CASRDANTEAFF

v_gene: TRBV27
j_gene: TRBJ1-2
d_gene: .
abundance: many
CDR3nt: TGTGCCAGCAGTTATGAGGCCGCGGGGCCCTATGGCTACACCTTC
CDR3aa: CASSYEAAGPYGYTF

v_gene: TRBV18
j_gene: TRBJ1-2
d_gene: .
abundance: many
CDR3nt: TGTGCCAGCTCACCATCGACCGTAGTGGGTTCTAACTATGGCTACACCTTC
CDR3aa: CASSPSTVVGSNYGYTF

v_gene: TRBV7-9
j_gene: TRBJ1-2
d_gene: TRBD1
abundance: many
CDR3nt: TGTGCCAGCAGATCGGGACAGGGACAGCGAGGCTACACCTTC
CDR3aa: CASRSGQGQRGYTF

v_gene: TRBV11-2
j_gene: TRBJ2-5
d_gene: .
abundance: many
CDR3nt: TGTGCCAGCAGCTCGTCCCGAGTCCAAGAGACCCAGTACTTC
CDR3aa: CASSSSRVQETQYF

v_gene: TRBV20-1
j_gene: TRBJ1-5
d_gene: .
abundance: .
CDR3nt: TGCAGTGCTAGAGATGGCTTTCGGCCCAATCAGCCCCAGCATTTT
CDR3aa: CSARDGFRPNQPQHF

v_gene: TRBV2
j_gene: TRBJ2-7
d_gene: .
abundance: many
CDR3nt: TGTGCCAGCAGTGTATTTGCAGGAGACCCATACGAGCAGTACTTC
CDR3aa: CASSVFAGDPYEQYF

v_gene: TRBV7-2
j_gene: TRBJ1-1
d_gene: .
abundance: many
CDR3nt: TGTGCCAGCAGCGGTGGGCGGGGAGGGCGGAGGAACACTGAAGCTTTCTTT
CDR3aa: CASSGGRGGRRNTEAFF